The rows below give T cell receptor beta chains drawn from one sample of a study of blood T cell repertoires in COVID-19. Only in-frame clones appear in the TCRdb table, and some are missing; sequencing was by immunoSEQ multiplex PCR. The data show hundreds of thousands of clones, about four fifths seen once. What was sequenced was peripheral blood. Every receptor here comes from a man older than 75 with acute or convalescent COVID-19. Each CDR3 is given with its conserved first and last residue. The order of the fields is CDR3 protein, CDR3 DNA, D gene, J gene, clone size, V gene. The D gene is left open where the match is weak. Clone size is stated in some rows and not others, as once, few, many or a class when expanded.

CDR3: CASSYSGRLSYGYTF
DNA: TGTGCCAGCAGTTACTCCGGCAGGCTAAGCTATGGCTACACCTTC
D: -
J: TRBJ1-2
size: -
V: TRBV6-2/TRBV6-3

CDR3: CASSQQANYEQYF
DNA: TGCGCCAGCAGCCAGCAGGCGAACTACGAGCAGTACTTC
D: -
J: TRBJ2-7
size: -
V: TRBV5-1

CDR3: CAWSVRRLFYGYTF
DNA: TGTGCCTGGAGTGTACGCAGGCTCTTCTATGGCTACACCTTC
D: -
J: TRBJ1-2
size: -
V: TRBV30

CDR3: CAWSVSKEYGYTF
DNA: TGTGCCTGGAGTGTATCTAAGGAGTATGGCTACACCTTC
D: -
J: TRBJ1-2
size: few
V: TRBV30

CDR3: CASSYSQGAVYPQHF
DNA: TGTGCCAGCAGTTACTCACAGGGGGCGGTTTATCCCCAGCATTTT
D: TRBD1
J: TRBJ1-5
size: -
V: TRBV6-6

CDR3: CASSMIWGDRGPEQYF
DNA: TGTGCCAGTAGTATGATATGGGGGGACAGGGGGCCCGAGCAGTACTTC
D: TRBD1
J: TRBJ2-7
size: -
V: TRBV19

CDR3: CASSRDRLLGPLHF
DNA: TGTGCCAGCAGCCGGGACAGGCTATTGGGTCCCCTCCACTTT
D: TRBD1
J: TRBJ1-6
size: few
V: TRBV28

CDR3: CASVGLNYEQYF
DNA: TGTGCCAGCGTTGGACTAAACTACGAGCAGTACTTC
D: -
J: TRBJ2-7
size: -
V: TRBV27

CDR3: CASRRVVDTEAFF
DNA: TGTGCCAGCAGGAGGGTGGTGGACACTGAAGCTTTCTTT
D: -
J: TRBJ1-1
size: -
V: TRBV5-4

CDR3: CASTRQASNTEAFF
DNA: TGTGCCAGCACCCGACAGGCTTCGAACACTGAAGCTTTCTTT
D: -
J: TRBJ1-1
size: -
V: TRBV2

CDR3: CASSPEGAGRNNEQFF
DNA: TGTGCCAGCTCACCAGAGGGAGCGGGACGTAACAATGAGCAGTTCTTC
D: TRBD2
J: TRBJ2-1
size: once
V: TRBV18

CDR3: CASSRAEGANSPLHF
DNA: TGTGCCAGCAGTCGGGCGGAGGGAGCCAATTCACCCCTCCACTTT
D: -
J: TRBJ1-6
size: -
V: TRBV6-5

CDR3: CASSPVGQKKTQYF
DNA: TGTGCCAGCTCACCCGTAGGACAGAAAAAGACCCAGTACTTC
D: -
J: TRBJ2-5
size: -
V: TRBV18